This is a list of T cell receptor beta chains from one sample in a study of identical twins. In TCRdb, the 5' RACE reads were re-called with MiXCR into one record per CDR3 protein. The sample has around 480,000 distinct CDR3 sequences; more than 13% are singletons. In addition, the sample was reused for a study of yellow fever vaccine responses in identical twins.

The sequenced sample consisted of CD4+ T cells sorted from blood. Source of these receptors: a woman aged 18-29 years in good health. The CDR3 runs from the conserved cysteine through the conserved F or W. A D gene is named only where the DNA matches it firmly. The size of a clone is reported for some rows only, either as once, few or many, or as a class for expanded clones.

j_gene: TRBJ1-2; v_gene: TRBV2; abundance: NA; d_gene: NA; CDR3aa: CASSEGQYGYTF; CDR3nt: TGTGCCAGCAGTGAGGGGCAATATGGCTACACCTTC
j_gene: TRBJ2-7; v_gene: TRBV20-1; abundance: many; d_gene: NA; CDR3aa: CSAKRREFGYEQYF; CDR3nt: TGCAGTGCTAAGAGAAGGGAATTCGGCTACGAGCAGTACTTC
j_gene: TRBJ2-1; v_gene: TRBV11-3; abundance: NA; d_gene: TRBD1; CDR3aa: CASSLSDRGGVYNEQFF; CDR3nt: TGTGCCAGCAGCTTATCCGACAGGGGAGGCGTTTACAATGAGCAGTTCTTC
j_gene: TRBJ2-7; v_gene: TRBV7-9; abundance: NA; d_gene: NA; CDR3aa: CASSSSSGGTYEQYF; CDR3nt: TGTGCCAGCAGCTCTAGTTCCGGGGGAACCTACGAGCAGTACTTC
j_gene: TRBJ2-5; v_gene: TRBV24-1; abundance: few; d_gene: TRBD2; CDR3aa: CATSVPTSGQETQYF; CDR3nt: TGTGCCACCAGTGTCCCGACTAGCGGACAAGAGACCCAGTACTTC
j_gene: TRBJ2-1; v_gene: TRBV28; abundance: NA; d_gene: NA; CDR3aa: CASLHGDEQFF; CDR3nt: TGTGCCAGCTTACACGGGGATGAGCAGTTCTTC
j_gene: TRBJ2-5; v_gene: TRBV11-2; abundance: NA; d_gene: TRBD2; CDR3aa: CASSQGALAGGPLKTQYF; CDR3nt: TGTGCCAGCAGCCAAGGGGCCCTAGCGGGAGGGCCGTTGAAGACCCAGTACTTC
j_gene: TRBJ1-5; v_gene: TRBV30; abundance: NA; d_gene: NA; CDR3aa: CAWSLESAEPQHF; CDR3nt: TGTGCCTGGAGTTTAGAGTCCGCCGAGCCCCAGCATTTT
j_gene: TRBJ2-1; v_gene: TRBV29-1; abundance: few; d_gene: TRBD1; CDR3aa: CSVRGGDRADEQFF; CDR3nt: TGCAGCGTACGAGGGGGGGACAGGGCCGATGAGCAGTTCTTC
j_gene: TRBJ2-1; v_gene: TRBV2; abundance: few; d_gene: TRBD1; CDR3aa: CARTGESYNEQFF; CDR3nt: TGTGCCAGGACAGGGGAATCCTACAATGAGCAGTTCTTC
j_gene: TRBJ2-2; v_gene: TRBV7-2; abundance: NA; d_gene: NA; CDR3aa: CASTPSGKTTGELFF; CDR3nt: TGTGCCAGCACCCCCTCGGGCAAAACCACCGGGGAGCTGTTTTTT
j_gene: TRBJ2-7; v_gene: TRBV18; abundance: NA; d_gene: NA; CDR3aa: CASSPMTRTYEQYF; CDR3nt: TGTGCCAGCTCACCAATGACAAGAACCTACGAGCAGTACTTC
j_gene: TRBJ2-4; v_gene: TRBV6-2/TRBV6-3; abundance: NA; d_gene: TRBD1; CDR3aa: CASISTGGSGIQYF; CDR3nt: TGTGCCAGCATATCGACAGGGGGCTCGGGCATTCAGTACTTC
j_gene: TRBJ2-5; v_gene: TRBV11-2; abundance: NA; d_gene: NA; CDR3aa: CASSLGHKAGQETQYF; CDR3nt: TGTGCCAGCAGCTTAGGCCATAAGGCGGGTCAAGAGACCCAGTACTTC
j_gene: TRBJ2-7; v_gene: TRBV18; abundance: NA; d_gene: NA; CDR3aa: CASSPPQIPHEQYF; CDR3nt: TGTGCCAGCTCACCACCGCAGATTCCGCACGAGCAGTACTTC
j_gene: TRBJ2-3; v_gene: TRBV5-1; abundance: few; d_gene: NA; CDR3aa: CASSLAPASTDTQYF; CDR3nt: TGCGCCAGCAGCTTGGCTCCAGCTTCCACAGATACGCAGTATTTT
j_gene: TRBJ1-1; v_gene: TRBV12-3/TRBV12-4; abundance: NA; d_gene: NA; CDR3aa: CASKTQKNTEAFF; CDR3nt: TGTGCCAGCAAGACACAGAAGAACACTGAAGCTTTCTTT
j_gene: TRBJ2-7; v_gene: TRBV7-3; abundance: few; d_gene: TRBD2; CDR3aa: CASSLTGTSGGIVYEQYF; CDR3nt: TGTGCCAGCAGCCTAACCGGGACTAGCGGGGGGATTGTCTACGAGCAGTACTTC
j_gene: TRBJ2-7; v_gene: TRBV6-2/TRBV6-3; abundance: NA; d_gene: NA; CDR3aa: CASEGGSYEQYF; CDR3nt: TGTGCCAGCGAGGGTGGTTCCTACGAGCAGTACTTC
j_gene: TRBJ1-1; v_gene: TRBV5-1; abundance: few; d_gene: NA; CDR3aa: CASSGIRTAEAFF; CDR3nt: TGCGCCAGCAGCGGGATAAGGACAGCAGAAGCTTTCTTT
j_gene: TRBJ2-1; v_gene: TRBV24-1; abundance: few; d_gene: TRBD1; CDR3aa: CATSPSGTASYNEQFF; CDR3nt: TGTGCCACCAGTCCGTCCGGGACAGCATCCTACAATGAGCAGTTCTTC
j_gene: TRBJ2-5; v_gene: TRBV7-6; abundance: NA; d_gene: TRBD1; CDR3aa: CASSKQGAGTQYF; CDR3nt: TGTGCCAGCAGCAAACAGGGGGCCGGGACCCAGTACTTC
j_gene: TRBJ2-3; v_gene: TRBV5-1; abundance: NA; d_gene: NA; CDR3aa: CASSSLDRGRGSDTQYF; CDR3nt: TGCGCCAGCAGCTCGCTTGATAGGGGCAGGGGATCAGATACGCAGTATTTT
j_gene: TRBJ2-1; v_gene: TRBV24-1; abundance: NA; d_gene: TRBD2; CDR3aa: CATSDTETGGRNEQFF; CDR3nt: TGTGCCACCAGTGATACTGAAACCGGGGGGAGGAATGAGCAGTTCTTC
j_gene: TRBJ2-3; v_gene: TRBV20-1; abundance: few; d_gene: TRBD2; CDR3aa: CSAPSGVGDTQYF; CDR3nt: TGCAGTGCCCCTAGCGGGGTGGGAGATACGCAGTATTTT
j_gene: TRBJ2-1; v_gene: TRBV12-3/TRBV12-4; abundance: few; d_gene: NA; CDR3aa: CASSFPRNPTIYNEQFF; CDR3nt: TGTGCCAGCAGTTTTCCACGAAACCCGACAATTTACAATGAGCAGTTCTTC
j_gene: TRBJ2-7; v_gene: TRBV6-1; abundance: few; d_gene: NA; CDR3aa: CASSDWASGNRYEQYF; CDR3nt: TGTGCCAGCAGCGATTGGGCGTCCGGGAATAGGTACGAGCAGTACTTC